Shown below are 5 T cell receptor beta chains from a single sample sequenced in a study of regulatory T cells in long-lasting Graves disease. The time point denotes: persistent/refractory GD, antithyroid drugs over 5 years with positive TRAb. Following extraction of RNA from PBMCs, that RNA was used to make the TCR library. Sequencing libraries for TCR beta were prepared with iRepertoire HTBI primers and Arm-PCR of CDR3 regions. TCRdb recomputed calls from the multiplex PCR reads with MiXCR, one row per CDR3 protein. The sample consists of 400,000 to 500,000 distinct CDR3 sequences, around 20% of them appearing once. The sample consisted of peripheral blood mononuclear cells (PBMCs), taken when the disease was refractory, from a patient treated with antithyroid drugs. All receptors come from a female donor with Graves disease.

This clonotype was counted ten times or more. CDR3 loop: CASSLDASPRRETQYF. CDR3 in DNA: TGTGCCAGCAGCTTAGATGCCAGCCCCAGACGGGAGACCCAGTACTTC. The chain couples TRBV11-2 to TRBJ2-5; no clear D gene. Per the germline V gene, CDR1 is SGHAT and CDR2 is FQNNGV. The CDR3 runs to 16 residues. The ends were cut back, 0 bases at V and 5 bases at J, with 16 bases in the middle. Complete variable domain (other parts from reference TRBV11-2 and TRBJ2-5): EAGVAQSPRYKIIEKRQSVAFWCNPISGHATLYWYQQILGQGPKLLIQFQNNGVVDDSQLPKDRFSAERLKGVDSTLKIQPAKLEDSAVYLCASSLDASPRRETQYFGPGTRLLVL.

This clonotype was counted between two and nine times. The rearrangement joins TRBV19 to TRBJ1-5; D not resolved. This CDR3 is 15 amino acids long. Trimming removed 5 bases from V and 1 base from J, with 12 bases in between. Germline-derived CDR1 and CDR2 are LNHDA and SQIVND (reference sequence). CDR3 in amino acids: CASSLMSGSNQPQHF. CDR3 bases: TGTGCCAGTAGTCTTATGAGTGGGAGCAATCAGCCCCAGCATTTT. Full variable domain (outside the CDR3, taken from reference TRBV19 and TRBJ1-5): DGGITQSPKYLFRKEGQNVTLSCEQNLNHDAMYWYRQDPGQGLRLIYYSQIVNDFQKGDIAEGYSVSREKKESFPLTVTSAQKNPTAFYLCASSLMSGSNQPQHFGDGTRLSIL.

Comment on this clonotype: A much larger clone lies a single base off, so this may be a read error. Here the CDR3 omits its conserved ending phenylalanine or tryptophan, so a read error is the likely source. V is TRBV28 and J is TRBJ2-7, with D maybe TRBD1 (5 bases). V gave up 6 bases and J gave up 5 bases, with 17 bases separating them. Germline V gene data show CDR1 as MDHEN and CDR2 as SYDVKM. The CDR3 is made up of 14 amino acids. CDR3 amino acids: CASSSTSGNHEQYL. Written as DNA, the CDR3 is TGTGCCAGCAGCTCGACTTCAGGGAACCACGAGCAGTACCTC.

DNA of the CDR3: TGTGCCAGCAGTTGGAGGGGGATCTACGAGCAGTACTTC. Translating gives CASSWRGIYEQYF. This chain connects TRBV27 to TRBJ2-7; D is tentatively TRBD1 or TRBD2 (6 bases each). The CDR3 covers 13 residues. The V gene's germline CDR1 is MNHEY and CDR2 SMNVEV (reference sequence). The ends were cut back, 4 bases at V and 3 bases at J, with 10 bases in the middle.

This clonotype was seen a few times. CDR3 bases: TGTGCCAGCAGTCTGCGGACAGGGTGGCGGACTGAAGCTTTCTTT. Protein product: CASSLRTGWRTEAFF. The chain links TRBV28 to TRBJ1-1, with 8 bases that match TRBD1. CDR3 size: 15 residues. V shed 5 bases, J shed 5 bases, and the junction held 10 bases outside the gene matches. Germline CDR1 MDHEN, CDR2 SYDVKM. Looking up the rest from reference TRBV28 and TRBJ1-1 gives the full variable domain: DVKVTQSSRYLVKRTGEKVFLECVQDMDHENMFWYRQDPGLGLRLIYFSYDVKMKEKGDIPEGYSVSREKKERFSLILESASTNQTSMYLCASSLRTGWRTEAFFGQGTRLTVV.